This TCR beta chain was observed in a study of shared clonotypes between healthy human individuals. TCRdb's copy holds only in-frame clones and misses some; the assay was immunoSEQ multiplex PCR. The sample consists of approximately 2.4 million clones, under 97% of them appearing once. The receptor was derived from a young man in good health. The sample taken for sequencing was naive CD4+ T cells sorted from blood. Stated subset: CD45RA+ positively selected.

This CDR3 reads CASSYGQGTMNTEAFF. In DNA, the CDR3 is TGTGCCAGCAGTTACGGGCAGGGGACTATGAACACTGAAGCTTTCTTT. The chain has TRBV6-5 and TRBJ1-1; TRBD1 might be the D (6 bases). With 2 bases removed from V and 0 bases from J, the gap between germline ends came to 13 bases. CDR1 MNHEY and CDR2 SVGAGI come from the germline V gene. The length of the CDR3 is 16 residues.